This T cell receptor beta chain was recorded in a study of T cell responses to AZD1222 COVID-19 vaccine. Study results and caveats: Most donors were white British, females outnumbered males, and clonal diversity was possibly underestimated.

The CDR3 is 16 residues long. Germline lookup yields CDR1 LNHDA and CDR2 SQIVND (reference sequence). Trimming took 4 bases from V and 1 from J; bases not matched to a gene: 7. Method: immunoSEQ multiplex PCR; TCRdb's copy keeps in-frame clones and lacks some. The sample gives about 160,000 clones, roughly nine tenths of which show up once; approximately 1.5% is in the top ten. On this clone: Its cognate antigen is unknown.

The rearrangement joins TRBV19 to TRBJ1-5, with 7 bases fitting TRBD1. The sequence came from an adult in good health. The starting material was peripheral blood, obtained on day 0 of AZD1222 vaccination. The CDR3, as DNA: TGTGCCAGTAGTAACCCCCCGGGACAGAGCAATCAGCCCCAGCATTTT. Translation gives CASSNPPGQSNQPQHF.